This TCR beta chain derives from a study of blood T cell repertoires in COVID-19. About the research overall: Both acute and convalescent COVID-19 samples were obtained from the United States, Italy and Spain.

From germline, CDR1 is LGHNT and CDR2 FRNRAP. This CDR3 is 12 amino acids long. V dropped 5 bases and J dropped 0 bases, with 5 bases sitting between them. The table came from immunoSEQ multiplex PCR; TCRdb's copy has only in-frame clones and leaves some out. The sample lists 200,000 to 250,000 clones; under 90% were seen once. The sequence came from a man aged 50 or older with acute or convalescent COVID-19. The sequenced sample was peripheral blood. This chain links TRBV12-5 with TRBJ2-7; D gene uncertain. CDR3 bases: TGTGCTAGTGGTCCAAACTCCTACGAGCAGTACTTC. Protein: CASGPNSYEQYF.